This TCR beta chain was recorded in a study of blood T cell repertoires in COVID-19. The wider study: The United States, Italy and Spain were the sources of the acute and convalescent COVID-19 samples. Sample material is recorded as cDNA or gDNA derived from T cells, B-cell-depleted T cells, or PBMCs.

Source study methods: Reference gene primers were amplified, and this amplification served to estimate nucleated cell counts. The repertoire was sequenced with immunoSEQ multiplex PCR; TCRdb's copy has only in-frame clones and lacks some. That table furnishes V, J and clone size, whereas the DNA furnished D and trimming. The sample lists about 150,000 clones; less than 90% were seen once. The table lists this clone with a count of one. Germline CDR1 reads SGHRS; CDR2 reads YFSETQ. Trimming stripped 2 bases from V and 0 bases from J, with 17 bases between. The CDR3 is made up of 17 amino acids. This TCR derives from a woman between 65 and 79 years old with acute or convalescent COVID-19. The chain uses TRBV5-1 and TRBJ1-2; D uncertain. Sequenced material: peripheral blood. CDR3 loop: CASSFLGSTLPNYGYTF. The CDR3 DNA is TGCGCCAGCAGCTTTCTCGGGTCGACGCTTCCTAACTATGGCTACACCTTC.